This TCR beta chain originates from a study of CD8 T cells in ankylosing spondylitis. Study-wide findings and caveats: Within matched ankylosing spondylitis synovial fluid, disease-linked clones were reportedly significantly enriched. Among TCR beta sequences, a motif of under ten highly homologous variants appeared characteristic of ankylosing spondylitis blood.

With regard to this clonotype: No antigen is known for it.

Scientists made TCR beta libraries using quantitative 5'-RACE with molecular barcodes. Via MiXCR, TCRdb re-called the 5' RACE reads, giving one row per CDR3 protein. The sample contains approximately 150,000 distinct CDR3 sequences, around 45% of which appear only once. CDR1 and CDR2 (germline): SNHLY, FYNNEI. V was cut by 4 bases and J by 10 bases, with 13 bases left in between. The CDR3 is 12 residues long. The genes are TRBV2 and TRBJ1-1; no firm D call. What was sequenced was synovial fluid, either unsorted or a sorted T cell fraction (not recorded which). This clonotype was sampled from a male donor with ankylosing spondylitis. The CDR3: CASSVRSDVAFF. The CDR3 DNA sequence: TGTGCCAGCAGTGTCAGGTCTGACGTAGCTTTCTTT.